Below are 11 T cell receptor beta chains sequenced from a single sample in a study of human T cells and chemical hapten exposure. TCRdb fed the 5' RACE reads into MiXCR, producing one record per CDR3 protein. This sample has roughly 82,000 distinct CDR3 sequences, with 15% to 20% found just once. The study extracted total RNA from unfractionated whole blood. These receptors all stem from a female donor in good health.

This clonotype was recorded many times. The chain couples TRBV6-4 to TRBJ2-2; 10 bases line up with TRBD2. The V and J ends lost 8 bases and 3 bases, in that order; junction bases with no gene match: 3. The length of the CDR3 is 14 residues. In germline, CDR1 is MRHNA, CDR2 SNTAGT. CDR3 DNA sequence: TGTGCCAGCGCAGCGGGAGGGGACACCGGGGAGCTGTTTTTT. Residues: CASAAGGDTGELFF.

The chain is built from TRBV28 and TRBJ1-2; tentatively, D is TRBD1 (5 bases). The germline gives CDR1 MDHEN, CDR2 SYDVKM. V gave up 3 bases and J gave up 2 bases, with 16 bases separating them. There are 16 residues in the CDR3. The DNA of the CDR3 is TGTGCCAGCAGTTTCTTATTCCGGGGCCAGAACTATGGCTACACCTTC. Translating gives CASSFLFRGQNYGYTF.

The rearrangement joins TRBV7-9 to TRBJ2-7, with D possibly matching TRBD2 (5 bases). Germline lookup yields CDR1 SEHNR and CDR2 FQNEAQ (reference sequence). V was shortened by 5 bases and J by 4 bases, with 9 bases between the two germline ends. The CDR3 has 12 residues. The CDR3 coding sequence is TGTGCCAGCAGCCCCCGAGGGTACGAGCAGTACTTC. Translated: CASSPRGYEQYF. The variable domain in full, with the rest retrieved from reference TRBV7-9 and TRBJ2-7, is DTGVSQNPRHKITKRGQNVTFRCDPISEHNRLYWYRQTLGQGPEFLTYFQNEAQLEKSRLLSDRFSAERPKGSFSTLEIQRTEQGDSAMYLCASSPRGYEQYFGPGTRLTVT.

This clonotype was seen more than once but under ten times. This chain links TRBV7-2 with TRBJ2-1; possible D gene TRBD2, 7 bases. The germline CDR1 and CDR2 sequences are SGHTA and FQGNSA. The CDR3 runs 14 residues. Deletions cut 5 bases from V and 8 bases from J, with 16 bases between. The CDR3 DNA is TGTGCCAGCAGCCGAGTCGGAGGGGGGGATGAGCAGTTCTTC. It encodes CASSRVGGGDEQFF.

This chain uses TRBV7-2 with TRBJ1-5, with D hard to call. The V gene's germline CDR1 is SGHTA and CDR2 FQGNSA. The CDR3 has 13 amino acids. V dropped 6 bases and J dropped 8 bases, with 14 bases sitting between them. The CDR3 DNA reads as TGTGCCAGCAGGCTAGGAAATTGGGAGCCCCAGCATTTT. Translated, it gives CASRLGNWEPQHF.

In its sample, this clonotype was seen a few times. The chain has TRBV28 and TRBJ2-3; 8 nucleotides line up with TRBD1. The CDR3 has 14 residues. Trimming removed 6 bases from V and 9 bases from J; junction bases left unmatched: 11. Germline V gene lookup returns CDR1 MDHEN and CDR2 SYDVKM. This chain's CDR3 is CASRETGDRMTQYF. The DNA for the CDR3 is TGTGCCAGCAGAGAGACAGGGGATCGGATGACGCAGTATTTT. Looking up the rest from reference TRBV28 and TRBJ2-3 gives the full variable domain: DVKVTQSSRYLVKRTGEKVFLECVQDMDHENMFWYRQDPGLGLRLIYFSYDVKMKEKGDIPEGYSVSREKKERFSLILESASTNQTSMYLCASRETGDRMTQYFGPGTRLTVL.

CDR3 in amino acids: CASSGGQGGRRNNEQFF. CDR3 nucleotides: TGTGCCAGCAGCGGTGGACAGGGAGGCCGCCGGAACAATGAGCAGTTCTTC. The V and J genes are TRBV5-4 and TRBJ2-1; 8 bases agree with TRBD1. CDR1 and CDR2 (germline): SGHNT, YYREEE (reference sequence). J lost 5 bases, V lost 4 bases, and 14 bases had no gene match. CDR3 size: 17 residues.

This clonotype was seen only a few times. As DNA, the CDR3 is TGTGCCAGCAGTCCAAGGTCGGCCAGCCACAATGAGCAGTTCTTC. Translated, it gives CASSPRSASHNEQFF. The rearrangement joins TRBV7-2 to TRBJ2-1; D is undetermined. The length of the CDR3 is 15 residues. Trimming left V 6 bases short and J 5 bases short, with 17 bases between. Germline V gene sequence: CDR1 SGHTA, CDR2 FQGNSA.

This clonotype came up many times. The CDR3 region has the DNA TGTGCCAGCAGCCTCACTAGTTCGTACGAGCAGTACTTC. Amino acids: CASSLTSSYEQYF. The rearrangement joins TRBV3-1 to TRBJ2-7, with TRBD2 as a possible D gene (5 bases). Looked up from germline, CDR1 is LGHDT and CDR2 is YNNKEL (reference sequence). V was shortened by 4 bases and J by 4 bases, with 11 bases between the two germline ends. CDR3 length: 13 amino acids.

The chain employs TRBV5-1 and TRBJ2-2; TRBD1 matches at 7 bases. The CDR3 is 14 residues long. Trimming took 4 bases from V and 5 from J; bases not matched to a gene: 5. Germline CDR1 and CDR2: SGHRS and YFSETQ. The CDR3: CASSPGQTTGELFF. Here the CDR3 DNA reads TGCGCCAGCAGCCCGGGACAGACAACCGGGGAGCTGTTTTTT. Drawing the rest from reference TRBV5-1 and TRBJ2-2, the complete variable domain is KAGVTQTPRYLIKTRGQQVTLSCSPISGHRSVSWYQQTPGQGLQFLFEYFSETQRNKGNFPGRFSGRQFSNSRSEMNVSTLELGDSALYLCASSPGQTTGELFFGEGSRLTVL.

This clonotype was detected ten times or more. The V gene is TRBV11-2, the J gene TRBJ1-2; 7 bases line up with TRBD1. Germline-derived CDR1 and CDR2 are SGHAT and FQNNGV. The J segment lost 0 bases and the V segment lost 5 bases, leaving 12 bases of the junction unmatched. The CDR3 runs 17 residues. The CDR3 coding sequence is TGTGCCAGCAGCGGATCGACAGGGAGGCCTACTAACTATGGCTACACCTTC. Its translation is CASSGSTGRPTNYGYTF.